The present TCR beta chain was sequenced within a study of blood T cell repertoires in COVID-19. Overall study: The study drew acute and convalescent COVID-19 samples from the United States, Italy and Spain. PBMCs, B-cell-depleted T cells, or T cells were the source of the cDNA or gDNA that made up the material.

Germline loops: CDR1 LGHNA, CDR2 YNFKEQ. The CDR3 is made up of 14 amino acids. The Seattle patients, enrolled during active infection, were followed longitudinally. How the authors handled the data: For nucleated cells, counts were estimated from reference gene primer amplification. The table came from immunoSEQ multiplex PCR; TCRdb's copy has only in-frame clones and leaves some out. V, J and clone size are those of that table, while D and trimming were read from the DNA. In the table there are roughly 70,000 clones, about 90% of which are singletons. As to this clone: Sequence at one end of the junction differs from germline and may be a read error.

The rearrangement links TRBV4-2 to TRBJ2-3; 7 bases agree with TRBD1. This receptor was obtained from a man in his fifties with COVID-19, enrolled during active disease. The specimen sequenced was peripheral blood. Written as DNA, the CDR3 is TGTGCCAGCAGCCATCAACCCCGGGACAGACCCGACCATTTT. It yields the protein CASSHQPRDRPDHF.